This section outlines one T cell receptor (beta chain) sequence together with its context. Its target is unknown. CDR1 MGHRA and CDR2 YSYEKL come from the germline V gene. Trimming shortened V by 3 bases and J by 2 bases, and 10 bases separated the two germline ends. The CDR3 spans 14 residues. The sample originates from a study of cytomegalovirus exposure and HLA in healthy donors. For the study at large: A later analysis reported the same platform for the 120 or so validation repertoires and the 650 to 750 first-cohort repertoires.

Study-level results: Cytomegalovirus status was reportedly diagnosed by the classifier with high sensitivity and specificity. A few of the chains that were CMV-associated were confirmed in vitro to be specific for CMV antigens.

Sequencing was performed with immunoSEQ multiplex PCR; in TCRdb, only in-frame clones are kept and a portion is missing. This table has about 110,000 clones, 88% appearing once. V usage is TRBV4-1 and J usage is TRBJ1-2; weak D call: TRBD1 (5 bases). This TCR derives from a woman in her twenties or thirties in good health and CMV-seropositive. Sequencing input: PBMCs. CDR3 nucleotide sequence: TGCGCCAGCAGCCAGGGGCTGGCAAACTATGGCTACACCTTC. It codes for CASSQGLANYGYTF.